The clone carrying this TCR beta chain appeared a few times. Its specificity is unknown. Sequencing targeted expressed TCRB transcripts, as all isolated RNA had been reverse transcribed. Clones were sequenced by immunoSEQ multiplex PCR, and TCRdb holds only the in-frame ones, with some missing. Of 400,000 to 450,000 clones listed, about 15% are singletons. Every donor provided one heparinised blood draw, which averaged about 120 mL. Each of the CD4+ naive, central memory, regulatory and stem cell-like memory populations was sorted via CD45RO/CCR7/CD25/CD127/CD95/CD27. This entry comes from a study of beta chain features in type 1 diabetes. Notes on the study in general: For type 1 diabetes patients, VDJ junctions showed fewer insertions and more deletions. In these data, an HLA type influence on TCRB rearrangement remained unresolved.

CDR1 ENHRY and CDR2 SYGVKD come from the germline V gene. V lost 2 bases and J lost 8; bases outside the gene matches: 11. The CDR3 runs to 16 residues. This TCR derives from a man younger than 40 in good health. The chain uses TRBV10-3 and TRBJ2-1, with 8 bases that match TRBD2. Sequenced material: naive CD4+ T cells from blood. The CDR3 DNA is TGTGCCATCAGTGAGGGAGGTAGCGGGACAAGGGATGAGCAGTTCTTC. Translating it yields CAISEGGSGTRDEQFF.